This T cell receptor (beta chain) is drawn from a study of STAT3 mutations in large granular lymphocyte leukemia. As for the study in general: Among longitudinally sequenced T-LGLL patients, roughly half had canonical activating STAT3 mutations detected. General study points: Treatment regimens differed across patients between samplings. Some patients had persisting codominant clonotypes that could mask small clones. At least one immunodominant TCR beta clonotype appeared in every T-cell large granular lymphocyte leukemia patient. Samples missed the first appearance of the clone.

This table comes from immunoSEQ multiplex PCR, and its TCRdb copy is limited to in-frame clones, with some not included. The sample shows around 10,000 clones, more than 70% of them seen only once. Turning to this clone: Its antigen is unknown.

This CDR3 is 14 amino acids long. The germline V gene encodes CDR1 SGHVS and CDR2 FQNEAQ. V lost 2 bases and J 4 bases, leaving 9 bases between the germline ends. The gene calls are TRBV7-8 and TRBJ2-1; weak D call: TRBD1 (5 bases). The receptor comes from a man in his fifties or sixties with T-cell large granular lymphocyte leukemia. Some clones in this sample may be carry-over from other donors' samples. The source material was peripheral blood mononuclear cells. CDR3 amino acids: CASSLRDRYNEQFF. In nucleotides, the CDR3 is TGTGCCAGCAGCTTAAGAGACAGATACAATGAGCAGTTCTTC.